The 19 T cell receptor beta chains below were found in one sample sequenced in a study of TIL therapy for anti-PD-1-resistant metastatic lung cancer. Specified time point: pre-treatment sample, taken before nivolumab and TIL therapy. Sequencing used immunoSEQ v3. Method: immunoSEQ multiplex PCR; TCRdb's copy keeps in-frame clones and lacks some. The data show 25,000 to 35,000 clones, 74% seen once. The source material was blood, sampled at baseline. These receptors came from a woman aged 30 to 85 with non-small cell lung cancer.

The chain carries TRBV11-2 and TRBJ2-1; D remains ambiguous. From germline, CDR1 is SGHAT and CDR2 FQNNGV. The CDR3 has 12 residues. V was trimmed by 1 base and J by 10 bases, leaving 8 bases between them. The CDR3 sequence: CASSLAWREQFF. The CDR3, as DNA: TGTGCCAGCAGCTTAGCTTGGCGGGAGCAGTTCTTC. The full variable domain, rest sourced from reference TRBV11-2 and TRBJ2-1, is EAGVAQSPRYKIIEKRQSVAFWCNPISGHATLYWYQQILGQGPKLLIQFQNNGVVDDSQLPKDRFSAERLKGVDSTLKIQPAKLEDSAVYLCASSLAWREQFFGPGTRLTVL.

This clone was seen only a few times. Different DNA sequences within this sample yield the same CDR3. As DNA, the CDR3 is TGTGCCAGCAGTTTGAGGGAGAACACTGAAGCTTTCTTT. Residues: CASSLRENTEAFF. The chain employs TRBV28 and TRBJ1-1, with no clear D. V dropped 3 bases and J dropped 1 base, with 6 bases sitting between them. The CDR3 consists of 13 residues. CDR1 and CDR2 (germline): MDHEN, SYDVKM.

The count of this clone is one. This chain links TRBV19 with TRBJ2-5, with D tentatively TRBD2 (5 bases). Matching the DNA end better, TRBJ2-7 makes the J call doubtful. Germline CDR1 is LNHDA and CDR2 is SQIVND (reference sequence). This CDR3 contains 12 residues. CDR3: CASSLGSYEQYF. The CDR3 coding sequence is TGTGCCAGTAGCCTGGGGAGCTACGAGCAGTACTTC.

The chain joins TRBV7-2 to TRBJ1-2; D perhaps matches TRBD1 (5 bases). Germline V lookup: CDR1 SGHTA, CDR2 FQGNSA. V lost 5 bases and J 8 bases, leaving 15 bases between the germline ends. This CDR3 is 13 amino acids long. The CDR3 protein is CASSPRGIKGYTF. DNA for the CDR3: TGTGCCAGCAGCCCAAGGGGCATAAAGGGCTACACCTTC.

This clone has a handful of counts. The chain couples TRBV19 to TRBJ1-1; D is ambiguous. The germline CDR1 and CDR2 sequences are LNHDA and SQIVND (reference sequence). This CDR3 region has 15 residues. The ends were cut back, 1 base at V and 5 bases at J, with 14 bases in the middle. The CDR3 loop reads CASSIAGGGWTEAFF. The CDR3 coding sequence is TGTGCCAGTAGTATAGCCGGAGGCGGATGGACTGAAGCTTTCTTT.

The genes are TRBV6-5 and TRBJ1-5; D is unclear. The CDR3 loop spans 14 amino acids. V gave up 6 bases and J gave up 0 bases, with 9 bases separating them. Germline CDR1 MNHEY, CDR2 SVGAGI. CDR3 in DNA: TGTGCCAGCAGCACCCAGGATAGCAATCAGCCCCAGCATTTT. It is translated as CASSTQDSNQPQHF.

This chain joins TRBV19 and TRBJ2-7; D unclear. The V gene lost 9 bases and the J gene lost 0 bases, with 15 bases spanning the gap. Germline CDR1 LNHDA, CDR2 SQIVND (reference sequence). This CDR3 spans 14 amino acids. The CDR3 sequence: CARKRALLSYEQYF. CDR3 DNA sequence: TGTGCCAGGAAAAGGGCCCTACTCTCCTACGAGCAGTACTTC.

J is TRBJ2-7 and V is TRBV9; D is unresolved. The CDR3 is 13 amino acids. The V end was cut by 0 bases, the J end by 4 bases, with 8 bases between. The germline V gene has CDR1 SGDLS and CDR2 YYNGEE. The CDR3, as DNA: TGTGCCAGCAGCGTAGGTGGTACTTACGAGCAGTACTTC. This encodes CASSVGGTYEQYF.

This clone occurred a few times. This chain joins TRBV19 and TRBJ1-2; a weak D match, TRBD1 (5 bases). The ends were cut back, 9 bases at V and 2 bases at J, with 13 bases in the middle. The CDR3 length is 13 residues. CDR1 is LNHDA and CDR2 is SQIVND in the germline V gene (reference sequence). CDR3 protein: CASTARTNYGYTF. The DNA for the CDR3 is TGTGCCAGCACCGCACGGACAAACTATGGCTACACCTTC.

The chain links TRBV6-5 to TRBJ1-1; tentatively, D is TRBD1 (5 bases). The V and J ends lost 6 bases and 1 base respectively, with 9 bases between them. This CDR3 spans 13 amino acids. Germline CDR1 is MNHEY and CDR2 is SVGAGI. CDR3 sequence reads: CASSEGPNTEAFF. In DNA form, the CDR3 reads TGTGCCAGCAGCGAGGGACCGAACACTGAAGCTTTCTTT.

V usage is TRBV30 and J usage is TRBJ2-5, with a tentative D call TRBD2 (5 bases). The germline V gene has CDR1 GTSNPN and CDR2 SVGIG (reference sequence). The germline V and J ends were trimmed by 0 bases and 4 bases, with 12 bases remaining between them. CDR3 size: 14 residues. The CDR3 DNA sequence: TGTGCCTGGAGTGTAATGGGGAGACCAGAGACCCAGTACTTC. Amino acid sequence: CAWSVMGRPETQYF.

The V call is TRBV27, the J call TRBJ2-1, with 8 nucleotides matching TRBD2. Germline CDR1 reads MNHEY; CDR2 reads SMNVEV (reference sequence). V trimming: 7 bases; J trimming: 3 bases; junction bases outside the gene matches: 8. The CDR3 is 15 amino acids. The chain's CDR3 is CASIESGLDYNEQFF. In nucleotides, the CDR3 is TGTGCCAGCATCGAATCGGGACTAGACTACAATGAGCAGTTCTTC.

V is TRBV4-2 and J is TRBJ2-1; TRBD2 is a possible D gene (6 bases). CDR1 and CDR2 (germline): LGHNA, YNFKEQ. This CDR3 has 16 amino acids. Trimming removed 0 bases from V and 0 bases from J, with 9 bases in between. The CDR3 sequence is CASSQEQTSSYNEQFF. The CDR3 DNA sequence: TGTGCCAGCAGCCAAGAACAGACTAGCTCCTACAATGAGCAGTTCTTC.

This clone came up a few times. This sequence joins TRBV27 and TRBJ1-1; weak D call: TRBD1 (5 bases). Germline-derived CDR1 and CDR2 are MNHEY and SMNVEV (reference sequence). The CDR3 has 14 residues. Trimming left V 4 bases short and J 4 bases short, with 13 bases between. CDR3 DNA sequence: TGTGCCAGCAGTTATGGGGGGGTGGGCACTGAAGCTTTCTTT. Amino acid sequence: CASSYGGVGTEAFF.

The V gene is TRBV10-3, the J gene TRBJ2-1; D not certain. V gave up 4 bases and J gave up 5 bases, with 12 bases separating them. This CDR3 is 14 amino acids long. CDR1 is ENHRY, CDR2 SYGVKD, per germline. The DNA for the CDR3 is TGTGCCATCAGTGGAGATGGGATCGACAATGAGCAGTTCTTC. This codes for CAISGDGIDNEQFF.

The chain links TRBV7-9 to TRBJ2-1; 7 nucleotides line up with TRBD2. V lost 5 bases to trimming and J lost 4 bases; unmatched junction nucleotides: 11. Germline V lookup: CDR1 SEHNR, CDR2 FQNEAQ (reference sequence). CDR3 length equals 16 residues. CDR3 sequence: CASSPAASGVYNEQFF. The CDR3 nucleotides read TGTGCCAGCAGCCCGGCGGCTAGCGGTGTTTACAATGAGCAGTTCTTC.

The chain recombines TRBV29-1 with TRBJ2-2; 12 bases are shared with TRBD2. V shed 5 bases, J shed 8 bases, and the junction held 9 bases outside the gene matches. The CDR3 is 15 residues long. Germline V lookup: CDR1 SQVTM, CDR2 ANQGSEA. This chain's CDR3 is CSVSFLAGGRGELFF. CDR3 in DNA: TGCAGCGTTTCGTTCCTAGCGGGAGGGAGAGGGGAGCTGTTTTTT.

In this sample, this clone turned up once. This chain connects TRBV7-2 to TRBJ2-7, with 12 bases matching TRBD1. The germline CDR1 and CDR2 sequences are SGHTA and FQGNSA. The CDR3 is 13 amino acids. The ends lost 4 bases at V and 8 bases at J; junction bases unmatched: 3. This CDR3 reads CASSSGQGAQQYF. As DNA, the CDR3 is TGTGCCAGCAGCTCGGGACAGGGGGCGCAGCAGTACTTC.

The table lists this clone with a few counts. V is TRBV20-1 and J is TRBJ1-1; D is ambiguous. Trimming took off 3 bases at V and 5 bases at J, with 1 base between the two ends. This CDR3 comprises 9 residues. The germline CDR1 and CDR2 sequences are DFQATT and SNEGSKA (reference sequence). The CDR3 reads CSARTEAFF. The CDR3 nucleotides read TGCAGTGCTAGGACTGAAGCTTTCTTT.